What follows are 2 T cell receptor beta chains derived from one specimen sequenced in a study of T cell responses to AZD1222 COVID-19 vaccine. Clones were read by immunoSEQ multiplex PCR, and TCRdb kept only the in-frame ones, dropping some. The sample holds approximately 150,000 clones, roughly 90% seen once. Material: peripheral blood, obtained 28 days after the second AZD1222 dose. These receptors came from an adult who received the AZD1222 COVID-19 vaccine.

CDR3 sequence reads: CASSRADGHLGEQYF. The CDR3 nucleotides read TGTGCCAGCAGCCGGGCGGACGGTCATCTCGGCGAGCAGTACTTC. V gene TRBV14 combines with J gene TRBJ2-7; D uncertain. The V gene lost 4 bases and the J gene lost 6 bases, with 19 bases spanning the gap. The CDR3 is 15 residues long. Germline V gene data show CDR1 as SGHDN and CDR2 as FVKESK.

V and J are TRBV19 and TRBJ1-1; D remains unclear. Trimming stripped 5 bases from V and 4 bases from J, with 20 bases between. The CDR3 has 16 amino acids. Per germline, CDR1 LNHDA and CDR2 SQIVND (reference sequence). CDR3 DNA sequence: TGTGCCAGTAGTGTGGCTCTGGGGTCGGGGAGCACTGAAGCTTTCTTT. This sequence encodes CASSVALGSGSTEAFF. Full variable domain (outside the CDR3, taken from reference TRBV19 and TRBJ1-1): DGGITQSPKYLFRKEGQNVTLSCEQNLNHDAMYWYRQDPGQGLRLIYYSQIVNDFQKGDIAEGYSVSREKKESFPLTVTSAQKNPTAFYLCASSVALGSGSTEAFFGQGTRLTVV.